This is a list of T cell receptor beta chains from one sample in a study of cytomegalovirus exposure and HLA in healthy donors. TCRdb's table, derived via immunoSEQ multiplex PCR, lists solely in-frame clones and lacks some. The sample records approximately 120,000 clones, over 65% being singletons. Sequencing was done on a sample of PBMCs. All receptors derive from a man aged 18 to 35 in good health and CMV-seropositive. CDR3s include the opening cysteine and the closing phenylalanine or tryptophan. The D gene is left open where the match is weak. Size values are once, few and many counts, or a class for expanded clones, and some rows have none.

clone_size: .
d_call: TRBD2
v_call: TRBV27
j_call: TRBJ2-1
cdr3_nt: TGTGCCAGCAGTTTGACTAGCGGGGGGCCACATAATGAGCAGTTCTTC
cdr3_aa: CASSLTSGGPHNEQFF

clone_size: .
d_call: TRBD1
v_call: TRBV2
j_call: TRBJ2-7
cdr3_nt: TGTGCCCGCCAGGAAATCTCCGGGACAGGGGGCTACGAGCAGTACTTC
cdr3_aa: CARQEISGTGGYEQYF

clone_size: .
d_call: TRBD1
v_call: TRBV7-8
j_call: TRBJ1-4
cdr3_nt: TGTGCCAGCAGCCCGACGGGACAGGGTAGTGAAAAACTGTTTTTT
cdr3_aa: CASSPTGQGSEKLFF

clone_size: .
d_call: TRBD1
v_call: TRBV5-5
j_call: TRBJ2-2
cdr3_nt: TGTGCCAGCAGCCGGGGGGACAGGGGTTTAGACGGGGAGCTGTTTTTT
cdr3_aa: CASSRGDRGLDGELFF

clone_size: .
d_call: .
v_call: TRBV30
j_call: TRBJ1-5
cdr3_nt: TGTGCCTGGTCTCCGGGGGAAGGTCAGCCCCAGCATTTT
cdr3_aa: CAWSPGEGQPQHF

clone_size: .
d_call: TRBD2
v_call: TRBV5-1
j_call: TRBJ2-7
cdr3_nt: TGCGCCAGCAGCTTGGCCCTTTTAGCGGGGAACTCCTACGAGCAGTACTTC
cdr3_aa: CASSLALLAGNSYEQYF

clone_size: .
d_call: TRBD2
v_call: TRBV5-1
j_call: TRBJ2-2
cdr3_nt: TGCGCCAGCAGATCCCCAGCGGGGGGGCGGAACACCGGGGAGCTGTTTTTT
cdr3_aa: CASRSPAGGRNTGELFF

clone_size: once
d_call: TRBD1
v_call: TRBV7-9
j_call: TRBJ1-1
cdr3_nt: TGTGCCAGCAGTCAAGGATTAAGGGGACAGTTTTTCTTT
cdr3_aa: CASSQGLRGQFFF

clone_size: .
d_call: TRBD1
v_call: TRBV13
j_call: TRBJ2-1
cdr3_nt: TGTGCCAGCAGCCCAAAGACAGGGGGCCCTTACAATGAGCAGTTCTTC
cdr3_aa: CASSPKTGGPYNEQFF

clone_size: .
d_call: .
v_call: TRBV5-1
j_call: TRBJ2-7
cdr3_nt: TGCGCCAGCAGCCTGGGAGCCCCCACTGGCTACGAGCAGTACTTC
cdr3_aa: CASSLGAPTGYEQYF

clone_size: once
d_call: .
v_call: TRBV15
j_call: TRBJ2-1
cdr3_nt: TGTGCCACATTTCCTGGGGCCGGTGGGAATGAGCAGTTCTTC
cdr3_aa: CATFPGAGGNEQFF

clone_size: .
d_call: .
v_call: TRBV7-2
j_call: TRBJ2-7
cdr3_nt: TGTGCCAGCAGCTCAAACAGGGTCGAGCAGTACTTC
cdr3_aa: CASSSNRVEQYF

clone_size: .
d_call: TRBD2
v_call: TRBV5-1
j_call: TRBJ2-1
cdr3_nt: TGCGCCAGCAGTTCTGGCGGGGGGGGTGAGCAGTTCTTC
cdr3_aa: CASSSGGGGEQFF

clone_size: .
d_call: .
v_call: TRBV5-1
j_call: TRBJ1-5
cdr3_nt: TGCGCCAGCAGCTTTAACGGGGATAACCAGCCCCAGCATTTT
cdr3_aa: CASSFNGDNQPQHF

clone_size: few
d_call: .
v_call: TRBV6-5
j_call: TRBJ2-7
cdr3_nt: TGTGCCAGCAGTTACGGAGCCCCAAGCTACTACGAGCAGTACTTC
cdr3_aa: CASSYGAPSYYEQYF

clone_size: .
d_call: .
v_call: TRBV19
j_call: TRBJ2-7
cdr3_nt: TGTGCCAGTAGTATCTGGGACAAGGAGACCGAGCAGTACTTC
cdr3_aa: CASSIWDKETEQYF

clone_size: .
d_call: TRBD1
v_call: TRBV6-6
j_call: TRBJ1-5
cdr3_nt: TGTGCCAGCAGTAAAGAGACAGGGGGGAATCAGCCCCAGCATTTT
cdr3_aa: CASSKETGGNQPQHF

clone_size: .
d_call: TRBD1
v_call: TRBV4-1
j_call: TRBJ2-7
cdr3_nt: TGCGCCAGCCGCGGGACAGGGGCCTACGAGCAGTACTTC
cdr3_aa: CASRGTGAYEQYF

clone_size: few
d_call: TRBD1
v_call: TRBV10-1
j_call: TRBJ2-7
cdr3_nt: TGCGCCAGCAGCCCGGGACAGGGTGCTTACTACGAGCAGTACTTC
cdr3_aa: CASSPGQGAYYEQYF

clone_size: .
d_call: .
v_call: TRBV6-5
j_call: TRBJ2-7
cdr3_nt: TGTGCCAGCAGACCCGGACAGCTGAGCTCCTACGAGCAGTACTTC
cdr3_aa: CASRPGQLSSYEQYF

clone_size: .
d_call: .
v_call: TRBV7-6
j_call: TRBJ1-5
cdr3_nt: TGTGCCAGCAGCTTAGGTACAGGCTACAATCAGCCCCAGCATTTT
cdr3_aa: CASSLGTGYNQPQHF

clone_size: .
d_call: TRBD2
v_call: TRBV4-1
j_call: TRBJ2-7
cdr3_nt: TGCGCCAGCAGCCAAACCGCTACTAGCGGGGGAACAACGGGGCAGTACTTC
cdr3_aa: CASSQTATSGGTTGQYF

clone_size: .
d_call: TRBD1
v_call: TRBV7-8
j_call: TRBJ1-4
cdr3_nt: TGTGCCAGCAGCTTAGTCGGGACAGGGAATGAAAAACTGTTTTTT
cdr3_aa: CASSLVGTGNEKLFF

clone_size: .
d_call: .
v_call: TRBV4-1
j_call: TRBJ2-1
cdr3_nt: TGCGCCAGCAGCCAAGTCTTCGGGACACCCTACAATGAGCAGTTCTTC
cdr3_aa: CASSQVFGTPYNEQFF

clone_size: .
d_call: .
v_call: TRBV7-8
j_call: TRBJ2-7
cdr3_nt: TGTGCCAGCAGCTTAGCAGCAGGGACCTACGAGCAGTACTTC
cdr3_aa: CASSLAAGTYEQYF

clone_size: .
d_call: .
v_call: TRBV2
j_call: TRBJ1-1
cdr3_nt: TGTGCCAGCAGTGAACAGGAGAACACTGAAGCTTTCTTT
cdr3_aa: CASSEQENTEAFF

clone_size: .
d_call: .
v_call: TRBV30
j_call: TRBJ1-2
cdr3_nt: TGTGCCTGGAAGCCACCGGGGGGCTACACCTTC
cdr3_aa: CAWKPPGGYTF

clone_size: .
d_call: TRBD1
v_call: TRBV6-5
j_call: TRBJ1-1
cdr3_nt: TGTGCCAGCAGAGGCACAGGGGACACTGAAGCTTTCTTT
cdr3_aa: CASRGTGDTEAFF

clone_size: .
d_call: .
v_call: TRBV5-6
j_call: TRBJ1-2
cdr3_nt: TGTGCCAGCAGCTCGCAGGAGGAGGATGGCTACACCTTC
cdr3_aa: CASSSQEEDGYTF

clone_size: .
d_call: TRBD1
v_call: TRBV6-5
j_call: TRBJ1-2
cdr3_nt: TGTGCCAGCAGTTACGGGACAGGGGTGGATGGCTACACCTTC
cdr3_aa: CASSYGTGVDGYTF

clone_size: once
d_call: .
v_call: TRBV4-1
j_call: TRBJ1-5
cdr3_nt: TGCGCCAGCAGCCAAGGGCCCAGCGGGTCTAGCAATCAGCCCCAGCATTTT
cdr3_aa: CASSQGPSGSSNQPQHF

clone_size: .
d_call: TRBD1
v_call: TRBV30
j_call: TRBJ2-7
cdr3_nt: TGTGCCTGGACATGGGGGACAGGGGGTCTTTGGGTGCAGTACTTC
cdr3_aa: CAWTWGTGGLWVQYF

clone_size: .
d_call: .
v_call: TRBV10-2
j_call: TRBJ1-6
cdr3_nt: TGCGCCTCTAACAGGGACAATTATAATTCACCCCTCCACTTT
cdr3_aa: CASNRDNYNSPLHF

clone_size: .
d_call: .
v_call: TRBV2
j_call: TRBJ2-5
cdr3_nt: TGTGCCAGCAGACAAACCGAAGAGACCCAGTACTTC
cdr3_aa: CASRQTEETQYF

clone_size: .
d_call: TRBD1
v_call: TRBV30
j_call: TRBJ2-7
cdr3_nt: TGTGCCTGGAGCCCGGGACAGGCCTTTGAAGAGCAGTACTTC
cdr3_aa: CAWSPGQAFEEQYF

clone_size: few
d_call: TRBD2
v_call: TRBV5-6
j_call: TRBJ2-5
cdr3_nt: TGTGCCAGCAGCGTAGCGGGGTGGGAGACCCAGTACTTC
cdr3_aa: CASSVAGWETQYF